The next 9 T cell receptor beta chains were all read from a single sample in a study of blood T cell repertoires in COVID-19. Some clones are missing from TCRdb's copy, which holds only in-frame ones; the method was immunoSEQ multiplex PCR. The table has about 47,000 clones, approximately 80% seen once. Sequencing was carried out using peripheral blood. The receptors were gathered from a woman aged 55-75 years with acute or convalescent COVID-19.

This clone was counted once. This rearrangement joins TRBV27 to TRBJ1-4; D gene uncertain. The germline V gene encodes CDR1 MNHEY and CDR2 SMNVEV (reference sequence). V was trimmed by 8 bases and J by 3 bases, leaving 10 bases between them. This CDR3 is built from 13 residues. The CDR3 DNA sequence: TGTGCCAGCGGACTTGTGGCTAATGAAAAACTGTTTTTT. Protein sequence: CASGLVANEKLFF. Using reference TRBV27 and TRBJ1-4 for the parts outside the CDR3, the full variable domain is EAQVTQNPRYLITVTGKKLTVTCSQNMNHEYMSWYRQDPGLGLRQIYYSMNVEVTDKGDVPEGYKVSRKEKRNFPLILESPSPNQTSLYFCASGLVANEKLFFGSGTQLSVL.

CDR3 loop: CSVRQGIGELFF. CDR3 nucleotide sequence: TGCAGCGTTAGACAGGGCATCGGGGAGCTGTTTTTT. The chain employs TRBV29-1 and TRBJ2-2; TRBD1 matches at 7 bases. After removal of 5 bases from V and 7 bases from J, the junction contained 4 bases not matched to a gene. The CDR3 is 12 amino acids. Germline V gene lookup returns CDR1 SQVTM and CDR2 ANQGSEA.

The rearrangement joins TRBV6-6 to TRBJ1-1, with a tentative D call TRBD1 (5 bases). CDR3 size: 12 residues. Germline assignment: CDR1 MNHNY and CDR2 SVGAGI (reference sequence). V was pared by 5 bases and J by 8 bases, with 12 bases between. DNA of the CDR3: TGTGCCAGCAGTCTACAGGTGGGAGAAGCTTTCTTT. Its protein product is CASSLQVGEAFF.

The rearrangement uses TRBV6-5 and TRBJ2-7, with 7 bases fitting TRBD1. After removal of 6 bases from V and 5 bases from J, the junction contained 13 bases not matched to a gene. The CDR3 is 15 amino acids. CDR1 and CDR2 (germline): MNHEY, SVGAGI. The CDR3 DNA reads TGTGCCAGCAGCGACAGGGACGGAGCTATCGACGAGCAGTACTTC. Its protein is CASSDRDGAIDEQYF.

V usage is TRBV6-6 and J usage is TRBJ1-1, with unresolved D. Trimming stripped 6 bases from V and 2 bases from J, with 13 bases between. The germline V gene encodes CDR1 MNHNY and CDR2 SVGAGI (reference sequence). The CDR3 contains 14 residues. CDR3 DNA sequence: TGTGCCAGCAGGGGAGGAGGGATTAACACTGAAGCTTTCTTT. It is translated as CASRGGGINTEAFF.

CDR3 in DNA: TGTGCCAGCAGCTTAGACTCCCGCTATGGCTACACCTTC. It specifies CASSLDSRYGYTF. The chain couples TRBV7-9 to TRBJ1-2; no clear D. With 1 base removed from V and 4 bases from J, the gap between germline ends came to 7 bases. In germline, CDR1 is SEHNR, CDR2 FQNEAQ (reference sequence). CDR3 size: 13 residues.

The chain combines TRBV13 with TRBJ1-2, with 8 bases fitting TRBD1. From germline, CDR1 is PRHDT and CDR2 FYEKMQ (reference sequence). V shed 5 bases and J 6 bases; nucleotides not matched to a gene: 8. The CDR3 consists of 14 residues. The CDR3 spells CASSQRTGSHGYTF. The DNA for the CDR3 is TGTGCCAGCAGCCAGAGGACAGGGTCCCATGGCTACACCTTC.

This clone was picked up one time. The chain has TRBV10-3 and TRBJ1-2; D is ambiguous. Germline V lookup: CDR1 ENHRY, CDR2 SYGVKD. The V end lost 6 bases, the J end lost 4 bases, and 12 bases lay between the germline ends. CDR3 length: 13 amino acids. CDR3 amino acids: CAIRGTGSYGYTF. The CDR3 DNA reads TGTGCCATCAGGGGAACGGGGTCCTATGGCTACACCTTC.

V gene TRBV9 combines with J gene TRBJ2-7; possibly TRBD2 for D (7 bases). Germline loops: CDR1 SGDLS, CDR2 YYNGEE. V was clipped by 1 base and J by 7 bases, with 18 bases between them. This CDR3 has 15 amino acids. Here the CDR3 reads CASSVSPGGLWEQYF. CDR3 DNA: TGTGCCAGCAGCGTATCTCCGGGGGGCTTGTGGGAGCAGTACTTC.